The 21 T cell receptor beta chains presented below share a single source sample, sequenced in a study of T cells after yellow fever vaccination. TCRdb reanalysed the 5' RACE reads using MiXCR and keeps one entry per CDR3 protein. The table lists 150,000 or so distinct CDR3 sequences, approximately 9.7% of them singletons. This specimen consisted of CD8+ T cells sorted from PBMCs, obtained 45 days after the yellow fever booster vaccination. The receptor set was obtained from a young man who received the YFV17D yellow fever vaccine.

This clonotype has ten or more counts. CDR3 in amino acids: CASSLRDRNTEAFF. CDR3 bases: TGCGCCAGCAGCTTGAGGGACAGGAACACTGAAGCTTTCTTT. The chain couples TRBV5-1 to TRBJ1-1, with 7 nucleotides matching TRBD1. Germline lookup yields CDR1 SGHRS and CDR2 YFSETQ. CDR3 length: 14 residues. V shed 1 base, J shed 1 base, and the junction held 1 base outside the gene matches. Full variable domain (outside the CDR3, taken from reference TRBV5-1 and TRBJ1-1): KAGVTQTPRYLIKTRGQQVTLSCSPISGHRSVSWYQQTPGQGLQFLFEYFSETQRNKGNFPGRFSGRQFSNSRSEMNVSTLELGDSALYLCASSLRDRNTEAFFGQGTRLTVV.

The chain links TRBV12-3 or TRBV12-4 to TRBJ2-2; weak D call: TRBD1 (5 bases). This CDR3 comprises 15 residues. V was clipped by 6 bases and J by 4 bases, with 15 bases between them. CDR3 in DNA: TGTGCCAGCAGAGCAGGGATGAGTCCCACCGGGGAGCTGTTTTTT. As protein: CASRAGMSPTGELFF.

This clonotype was seen ten or more times. The V call is TRBV7-9, the J call TRBJ2-1, with TRBD1 matching over 11 bases. J gave up 5 bases and V 1 base, and 4 bases lay outside the gene matches. This CDR3 contains 16 residues. Germline V gene data show CDR1 as SEHNR and CDR2 as FQNEAQ (reference sequence). The CDR3 DNA reads as TGTGCCAGCAGCTTAGTGTGGACAGGGGGCCACAATGAGCAGTTCTTC. Its translation: CASSLVWTGGHNEQFF.

The table lists this clonotype with a few counts. This chain joins TRBV9 and TRBJ2-1, with a weak D call TRBD2 (6 bases). This CDR3 is built from 17 residues. V lost 4 bases and J 5 bases, leaving 22 bases between the germline ends. Germline V lookup: CDR1 SGDLS, CDR2 YYNGEE. In DNA, the CDR3 is TGTGCCAGCAGCCCACATGATCTAGCGCGGAATAACAATGAGCAGTTCTTC. Translated, it gives CASSPHDLARNNNEQFF.

This clonotype has just a few counts. The chain has TRBV12-3 or TRBV12-4 and TRBJ1-1, with TRBD1 as a possible D gene (5 bases). CDR3 length: 14 residues. The germline V and J ends were trimmed by 7 bases and 5 bases, with 17 bases remaining between them. CDR3 amino acids: CASKITGWGTEAFF. For the CDR3, the DNA is TGTGCCAGCAAAATTACGGGGTGGGGGACTGAAGCTTTCTTT.

This clonotype was seen a few times. V is TRBV27 and J is TRBJ2-2, with D tentatively TRBD1 or TRBD2 (5 bases each). CDR1 and CDR2 (germline): MNHEY, SMNVEV (reference sequence). V shed 4 bases and J shed 8 bases, with 14 bases lying between them. The CDR3 contains 14 residues. The DNA of the CDR3 is TGTGCCAGCAGTTGGTCCTTTTGGGGGGGGGAGCTGTTTTTT. The encoded protein is CASSWSFWGGELFF.

Comment on this clonotype: A read error may produce the germline difference seen at one junction end. V and J are TRBV20-1 and TRBJ2-3; 9 bases align to TRBD2. Looked up from germline, CDR1 is DFQATT and CDR2 is SNEGSKA (reference sequence). The CDR3 totals 12 residues. The CDR3 DNA sequence: TGCAGTGCTAGAGTTCATAGACTAGCGGAATTTTTT. It translates to CSARVHRLAEFF.

This chain joins TRBV7-2 and TRBJ2-3; TRBD2 matches 12 bases. V lost 3 bases and J lost 2; bases outside the gene matches: 6. There are 17 residues in the CDR3. The germline gives CDR1 SGHTA, CDR2 FQGNSA. The CDR3 DNA reads TGTGCCAGCAGCTTCCCCCGGACTAGCGGGGACACAGATACGCAGTATTTT. Translation gives CASSFPRTSGDTDTQYF.

This clonotype occurred many times. The J gene is TRBJ2-2, the V gene TRBV19, with 11 bases identical to TRBD1. The CDR3 loop spans 14 amino acids. V was clipped by 7 bases and J by 3 bases; unmatched bases: 1. CDR1 is LNHDA and CDR2 is SQIVND in the germline V gene (reference sequence). The CDR3 protein is CASKGQGDTGELFF. In DNA, the CDR3 is TGTGCCAGTAAGGGACAGGGGGACACCGGGGAGCTGTTTTTT.

The chain recombines TRBV19 with TRBJ2-7; D is uncertain. Trimming took 1 base from V and 3 from J, leaving 1 base between them. CDR1 and CDR2 from the germline V gene are LNHDA and SQIVND (reference sequence). The CDR3 extends over 11 amino acids. The CDR3 nucleotides are TGTGCCAGTAGTATAGGCTACGAGCAGTACTTC. As protein: CASSIGYEQYF.

The CDR3 loop reads CASSSDRTKSQETQYF. DNA of the CDR3: TGTGCCAGCAGCTCCGACCGGACAAAATCCCAAGAGACCCAGTACTTC. The J gene is TRBJ2-5, the V gene TRBV7-6, with D maybe TRBD1 (5 bases). V gave up 4 bases and J gave up 1 base, with 16 bases separating them. Looked up from germline, CDR1 is SGHVS and CDR2 is FNYEAQ. The CDR3 contains 16 residues. Based on the CDR3 plus reference TRBV7-6 and TRBJ2-5, the full variable domain is GAGVSQSPRYKVTKRGQDVALRCDPISGHVSLYWYRQALGQGPEFLTYFNYEAQQDKSGLPNDRFSAERPEGSISTLTIQRTEQRDSAMYRCASSSDRTKSQETQYFGPGTRLLVL.

There are a few counts of this clonotype. This chain connects TRBV9 to TRBJ1-2, with a tentative D call TRBD1 (6 bases). The CDR3 spans 13 residues. With 6 bases removed from V and 4 bases from J, the gap between germline ends came to 13 bases. The germline CDR1 and CDR2 sequences are SGDLS and YYNGEE. The CDR3 coding sequence is TGTGCCAGCACCCCTCAGGGGTTCTATGGCTACACCTTC. Its translation: CASTPQGFYGYTF.

This clonotype came up a few times. CDR3 sequence (DNA): TGTGCCAGTTCTGGGGGGAATGGCTACACCTTC. Protein product: CASSGGNGYTF. The chain joins TRBV7-2 to TRBJ1-2; a weak D match, TRBD1 (5 bases). V was pared by 9 bases and J by 6 bases, with 11 bases between. Per the germline V gene, CDR1 is SGHTA and CDR2 is FQGNSA. The CDR3 covers 11 residues.

The gene calls are TRBV6-5 and TRBJ2-2; 10 bases match TRBD1. V lost 4 bases, J lost 4 bases, and 3 bases stayed unmatched. The germline gives CDR1 MNHEY, CDR2 SVGAGI. This CDR3 is 15 amino acids long. CDR3 region: CASSLGQGVTGELFF. The CDR3 DNA follows: TGTGCCAGCAGTTTAGGACAGGGGGTCACCGGGGAGCTGTTTTTT.

This clonotype was recorded a few times. The chain is built from TRBV29-1 and TRBJ1-2, with D unresolved. Germline assignment: CDR1 SQVTM and CDR2 ANQGSEA. The V end was cut by 7 bases, the J end by 0 bases, with 15 bases between. The CDR3 consists of 14 residues. The CDR3 region has the DNA TGCAGCGAAACGAGCCCGGAATCTAACTATGGCTACACCTTC. It translates to CSETSPESNYGYTF.

The chain carries TRBV4-3 and TRBJ2-3; 10 bases fit TRBD2. This CDR3 is 15 amino acids long. Germline CDR1 and CDR2: LGHNA and YSLEER. Losses at the gene ends were 4 bases for V and 6 bases for J; bases not matched to a gene: 7. The CDR3 DNA reads TGCGCCAGCAGCCCTAGCGGGGGAGCGGGGGATACGCAGTATTTT. Protein sequence: CASSPSGGAGDTQYF.

In its sample, this clonotype was seen many times. V and J are TRBV5-1 and TRBJ2-3; TRBD1 aligns across 7 bases. The CDR3 totals 14 residues. The germline V gene encodes CDR1 SGHRS and CDR2 YFSETQ. The V segment lost 0 bases and the J segment 4 bases; nucleotides outside the gene matches: 2. CDR3 residues: CASSLEGAADTQYF. CDR3 in DNA: TGCGCCAGCAGCTTGGAGGGGGCCGCAGATACGCAGTATTTT.

This clonotype was seen a handful of times. The chain recombines TRBV6-5 with TRBJ2-1; tentative D call: TRBD2 (6 bases). In germline, CDR1 is MNHEY, CDR2 SVGAGI. The CDR3 is 15 residues long. V was pared by 4 bases and J by 5 bases, with 15 bases between. CDR3 DNA: TGTGCCAGCAGTTTCCGCGGGACTCAAAACAATGAGCAGTTCTTC. It specifies CASSFRGTQNNEQFF.

This clonotype was recorded a few times. The genes are TRBV20-1 and TRBJ1-6, with D possibly matching TRBD1 (5 bases). The V gene's germline CDR1 is DFQATT and CDR2 SNEGSKA (reference sequence). This CDR3 spans 13 amino acids. Trimming shortened V by 3 bases and J by 7 bases, and 10 bases separated the two germline ends. The CDR3 reads CSARGTLNSPLHF. Written as DNA, the CDR3 is TGCAGTGCTAGGGGGACCCTAAATTCACCCCTCCACTTT.

The sample holds a few counts of this clonotype. The CDR3 protein is CASKAAGWDTGELFF. In DNA form, the CDR3 reads TGTGCCAGCAAAGCGGCCGGGTGGGACACCGGGGAGCTGTTTTTT. The chain links TRBV6-4 to TRBJ2-2; D perhaps matches TRBD2 (5 bases). CDR1 is MRHNA, CDR2 SNTAGT, per germline. The CDR3 is 15 amino acids. The ends were cut back, 7 bases at V and 3 bases at J, with 15 bases in the middle.

This clonotype was seen more than once but under ten times. The V gene is TRBV7-3, the J gene TRBJ2-1, with 8 nucleotides matching TRBD2. V trimming: 1 base; J trimming: 5 bases; junction bases outside the gene matches: 7. Germline assignment: CDR1 SGHTA and CDR2 FQGTGA. The CDR3 is 16 residues long. The CDR3: CASSLNAGGPNNEQFF. The CDR3 DNA is TGTGCCAGCAGCTTAAATGCGGGGGGACCCAACAATGAGCAGTTCTTC.